The 27 T cell receptor beta chains presented below share a single source sample, sequenced in a study of Tregs in tolerant kidney transplant recipients. TCRdb's copy holds only in-frame clones and misses some; the assay was immunoSEQ multiplex PCR. The data hold 70,000 to 95,000 clones, with roughly 90% observed a single time. The source material was Tregs from blood, sampled before the transplant. Every receptor here comes from a human donor who received a combined kidney and bone marrow transplant.

The chain is built from TRBV19 and TRBJ1-5; TRBD1 matches 7 bases. CDR3 size: 15 residues. With 5 bases clipped from V and 6 bases from J, the junction kept 10 bases outside the gene matches. Germline assignment: CDR1 LNHDA and CDR2 SQIVND (reference sequence). The CDR3 DNA reads TGTGCCAGTAGTCTCAACCAGGGGGGGAGTCAGCCCCAGCATTTT. Its protein is CASSLNQGGSQPQHF.

V is TRBV19 and J is TRBJ2-1; 7 bases line up with TRBD1. Per germline, CDR1 LNHDA and CDR2 SQIVND (reference sequence). Losses at the gene ends were 4 bases for V and 0 bases for J; bases not matched to a gene: 6. The CDR3 covers 16 residues. CDR3 nucleotide sequence: TGTGCCAGTAGTAACGACAGGGCCCTCTCCTACAATGAGCAGTTCTTC. It is translated as CASSNDRALSYNEQFF.

This clone came up once. This CDR3 reads CAISLLAEETQYF. The CDR3 nucleotides are TGTGCCATCAGCCTATTAGCGGAAGAGACCCAGTACTTC. The gene calls are TRBV10-3 and TRBJ2-5; tentative D call: TRBD2 (6 bases). V was pared by 6 bases and J by 3 bases, with 11 bases between. The CDR3 has 13 residues. Germline CDR1 reads ENHRY; CDR2 reads SYGVKD.

The chain has TRBV11-3 and TRBJ2-1, with TRBD1 matching over 7 bases. CDR1 is SGHNT, CDR2 YENEEA, per germline. The CDR3 contains 14 residues. J was trimmed by 5 bases and V by 5 bases; bases with no gene match: 6. The CDR3 spells CASSVTGKHNEQFF. The CDR3 region has the DNA TGTGCCAGCAGCGTGACAGGGAAACACAATGAGCAGTTCTTC.

This chain joins TRBV5-4 and TRBJ2-1; TRBD2 matches at 8 bases. The CDR3 totals 16 residues. V shed 2 bases, J shed 1 base, and the junction held 5 bases outside the gene matches. Per the germline V gene, CDR1 is SGHNT and CDR2 is YYREEE (reference sequence). The CDR3 DNA is TGTGCCAGCAGCTTCCTAGCGGGCCGATCCTACAATGAGCAGTTCTTC. Protein: CASSFLAGRSYNEQFF.

The chain has TRBV5-1 and TRBJ2-1; 7 bases map to TRBD2. J was trimmed by 7 bases and V by 5 bases; bases with no gene match: 12. The CDR3 extends over 15 amino acids. CDR1 is SGHRS, CDR2 YFSETQ, per germline. In DNA, the CDR3 is TGCGCCAGCAGTCCTGGGTTAGCGGGTACGAATGAGCAGTTCTTC. Its translation is CASSPGLAGTNEQFF.

The chain combines TRBV6-5 with TRBJ2-7; 7 bases agree with TRBD1. Trimming took 5 bases from V and 9 from J; bases not matched to a gene: 7. The CDR3 spans 12 residues. The germline CDR1 and CDR2 sequences are MNHEY and SVGAGI. CDR3 amino acids: CASSPTGLAQYF. DNA of the CDR3: TGTGCCAGCAGTCCGACAGGGCTCGCGCAGTACTTC.

The chain uses TRBV7-2 and TRBJ2-7; 7 positions match TRBD2. CDR3 length: 15 amino acids. With 2 bases clipped from V and 4 bases from J, the junction kept 8 bases outside the gene matches. The germline V gene has CDR1 SGHTA and CDR2 FQGNSA. CDR3: CASSLNRDYPYEQYF. CDR3 nucleotides: TGTGCCAGCAGCTTAAACCGGGACTATCCTTACGAGCAGTACTTC.

The chain couples TRBV7-9 to TRBJ2-2, with no clear D. V gave up 1 base and J gave up 4 bases, with 4 bases separating them. Germline V gives CDR1 SEHNR, CDR2 FQNEAQ (reference sequence). This CDR3 is 13 amino acids long. In DNA, the CDR3 is TGTGCCAGCAGCTTAGAGGGCACCGGGGAGCTGTTTTTT. Amino acid sequence: CASSLEGTGELFF.

The chain carries TRBV6-5 and TRBJ2-7; 9 bases agree with TRBD2. Per the germline V gene, CDR1 is MNHEY and CDR2 is SVGAGI. The trim removed 0 bases at V and 4 bases at J, leaving 4 bases unmatched. The CDR3 is 15 residues long. The CDR3 protein is CASSYSPSGAYEQYF. The CDR3 DNA is TGTGCCAGCAGTTACTCGCCTAGCGGGGCTTACGAGCAGTACTTC.

The V and J genes are TRBV4-1 and TRBJ1-2, with D possibly being TRBD1 (6 bases). Germline lookup yields CDR1 MGHRA and CDR2 YSYEKL. V lost 1 base and J lost 5, with 17 bases in between. The CDR3 loop spans 16 amino acids. The CDR3 is CASSQGLDRPRYGYTF. DNA for the CDR3: TGCGCCAGCAGCCAAGGACTGGACAGACCTAGGTATGGCTACACCTTC.

V and J are TRBV7-2 and TRBJ1-1; D uncertain. The CDR3 sequence is 13 residues long. Per germline, CDR1 SGHTA and CDR2 FQGNSA. V was cut by 1 base and J by 0 bases, with 3 bases left in between. CDR3 nucleotides: TGTGCCAGCAGCTTAGAGATGAACACTGAAGCTTTCTTT. This codes for CASSLEMNTEAFF.

The J gene is TRBJ1-2, the V gene TRBV19, with TRBD1 identical over 11 bases. The CDR3 has 14 residues. Looked up from germline, CDR1 is LNHDA and CDR2 is SQIVND (reference sequence). J gave up 13 bases and V 4 bases, and 11 bases lay outside the gene matches. Here the CDR3 DNA reads TGTGCCAGTAGTACCGGACAGGGGGCCCTCGTCCTCACCTTC. Translated: CASSTGQGALVLTF.

V gene TRBV14 combines with J gene TRBJ2-7; the D is unclear. Trimming cost V 6 bases and J 2 bases, with 11 bases left between them. The CDR3 length is 13 residues. Germline lookup yields CDR1 SGHDN and CDR2 FVKESK. CDR3 coding DNA: TGTGCCAGCAGTCCTAATAGGGCCTACGAGCAGTACTTC. It encodes CASSPNRAYEQYF.

This clone was seen more than once but under ten times. The CDR3 sequence is CASSLSTNTEAFF. As DNA, the CDR3 is TGTGCCAGTAGTCTCTCAACGAACACTGAAGCTTTCTTT. This chain links TRBV19 with TRBJ1-1; D gene unclear. The CDR3 loop spans 13 amino acids. Germline CDR1 reads LNHDA; CDR2 reads SQIVND (reference sequence). Deletions cut 5 bases from V and 1 base from J, with 8 bases between.

This rearrangement joins TRBV28 to TRBJ2-1, with a possible D match to TRBD1 (6 bases). CDR3 length: 13 residues. The V end was cut by 3 bases, the J end by 9 bases, with 12 bases between. Germline V gene sequence: CDR1 MDHEN, CDR2 SYDVKM. CDR3 amino acids: CASSFPQGTEQFF. The CDR3 coding sequence is TGTGCCAGCAGTTTTCCACAGGGAACTGAGCAGTTCTTC.

The V call is TRBV27, the J call TRBJ2-1; no definite D call. Germline V gene data show CDR1 as MNHEY and CDR2 as SMNVEV (reference sequence). The V and J ends lost 4 bases and 4 bases respectively, with 14 bases between them. The CDR3 is 15 amino acids. CDR3 in DNA: TGTGCCAGCAGTTCGCGAGAAACTAATTACAATGAGCAGTTCTTC. This sequence encodes CASSSRETNYNEQFF.

The V gene is TRBV6-6, the J gene TRBJ2-1, with D perhaps matching TRBD1 or TRBD2 (6 bases each). Trimming removed 6 bases at V and 9 bases at J, with 12 bases between. CDR3 length equals 12 residues. Germline CDR1 reads MNHNY; CDR2 reads SVGAGI (reference sequence). The CDR3 region is CASSPGGGEQFF. The CDR3 coding sequence is TGTGCCAGCAGCCCCGGGGGCGGTGAGCAGTTCTTC.

The rearrangement uses TRBV5-6 and TRBJ2-7, with D tentatively TRBD1 (5 bases). This CDR3 is built from 16 residues. CDR1 and CDR2 from the germline V gene are SGHDT and YYEEEE. Trimming removed 1 base at V and 2 bases at J, with 16 bases between. CDR3: CASSLRGVDNTYEQYF. The DNA of the CDR3 is TGTGCCAGCAGCTTGAGGGGCGTAGATAACACCTACGAGCAGTACTTC. The complete variable domain, with remaining parts taken from reference TRBV5-6 and TRBJ2-7, reads DAGVTQSPTHLIKTRGQQVTLRCSPKSGHDTVSWYQQALGQGPQFIFQYYEEEERQRGNFPDRFSGHQFPNYSSELNVNALLLGDSALYLCASSLRGVDNTYEQYFGPGTRLTVT.

The chain recombines TRBV7-3 with TRBJ2-2; the D gene is possibly TRBD2 (6 bases). From germline, CDR1 is SGHTA and CDR2 FQGTGA. The CDR3 consists of 17 residues. The ends were cut back, 1 base at V and 4 bases at J, with 16 bases in the middle. CDR3 protein: CASSLNAGQGGTGELFF. CDR3 bases: TGTGCCAGCAGCTTAAACGCCGGGCAGGGAGGCACCGGGGAGCTGTTTTTT.

The chain recombines TRBV11-2 with TRBJ2-3, with no clear D. From germline, CDR1 is SGHAT and CDR2 FQNNGV. Trimming pared 0 bases from V and 7 bases from J, leaving 2 bases between. The CDR3 length is 11 residues. The DNA of the CDR3 is TGTGCCAGCAGCTTAGAAAATACGCAGTATTTT. Its protein product is CASSLENTQYF.

The V call is TRBV7-6, the J call TRBJ2-1; 9 positions agree with TRBD2. The CDR3 sequence is 16 residues long. Looked up from germline, CDR1 is SGHVS and CDR2 is FNYEAQ. Trimming removed 3 bases from V and 2 bases from J; junction bases left unmatched: 5. CDR3: CASSFSSGKAYNEQFF. The DNA for the CDR3 is TGTGCCAGCAGCTTTTCTAGCGGGAAGGCCTACAATGAGCAGTTCTTC. Filled out from reference TRBV7-6 and TRBJ2-1, the complete variable domain reads GAGVSQSPRYKVTKRGQDVALRCDPISGHVSLYWYRQALGQGPEFLTYFNYEAQQDKSGLPNDRFSAERPEGSISTLTIQRTEQRDSAMYRCASSFSSGKAYNEQFFGPGTRLTVL.

The genes are TRBV28 and TRBJ1-5, with D perhaps matching TRBD1 (5 bases). Germline-derived CDR1 and CDR2 are MDHEN and SYDVKM. V lost 3 bases and J 5 bases, leaving 14 bases between the germline ends. The CDR3 is made up of 15 amino acids. The DNA of the CDR3 is TGTGCCAGCAGTTTTCTTCCAGGGCTGGATCAGCCCCAGCATTTT. As protein: CASSFLPGLDQPQHF.

V gene TRBV27 combines with J gene TRBJ2-1; the D gene is possibly TRBD2 (7 bases). Germline values: CDR1 MNHEY, CDR2 SMNVEV (reference sequence). The V end was cut by 3 bases, the J end by 2 bases, with 14 bases between. This CDR3 has 16 amino acids. The CDR3 reads CASSLRGPSTYNEQFF. The CDR3 DNA sequence: TGTGCCAGCAGTTTGCGGGGGCCATCGACCTACAATGAGCAGTTCTTC.

The rearrangement links TRBV11-3 to TRBJ1-1; D remains unclear. Per the germline V gene, CDR1 is SGHNT and CDR2 is YENEEA. V dropped 5 bases and J dropped 3 bases, with 10 bases sitting between them. The CDR3 extends over 13 amino acids. The CDR3 nucleotides are TGTGCCAGCAGCCTAAATACTTACACTGAAGCTTTCTTT. Translation gives CASSLNTYTEAFF.

This clone was counted a single time. This chain links TRBV7-2 with TRBJ2-5; TRBD1 is a possible D gene (5 bases). The DNA end is a closer match to TRBJ2-7, so the J assignment may be wrong. The CDR3 has 16 amino acids. Germline assignment: CDR1 SGHTA and CDR2 FQGNSA. CDR3 protein: CASSLSPLGGAHEQYF. CDR3 coding DNA: TGTGCCAGCAGCTTATCCCCCCTAGGTGGGGCCCACGAGCAGTACTTC.

The rearrangement joins TRBV23-1 to TRBJ2-5; weak D call: TRBD1 (5 bases). TRBV23-1 is identified as an open reading frame with a role that is uncertain. The CDR3 spans 13 residues. Between the trimmed V and J ends, which lost 6 bases and 3 bases, there was a span of 11 bases. This chain's CDR3 is CASSRAPKETQYF. Written as DNA, the CDR3 is TGCGCCAGCAGCAGGGCCCCTAAAGAGACCCAGTACTTC.